This T cell receptor (beta chain) was documented in a study of cytomegalovirus exposure and HLA in healthy donors. The V gene's germline CDR1 is SEHNR and CDR2 FQNEAQ (reference sequence). CDR3 size: 15 residues. Trimming pared 3 bases from V and 6 bases from J, leaving 17 bases between. The PCR was carried out with 60 Vbeta primers and 13 Jbeta primers. Libraries were prepared by immunoSEQ multiplex PCR; TCRdb keeps only in-frame clonotypes and omits some of them. The sample holds tens of thousands of clones. Notes on the study in general: According to a later analysis, most TCR beta chains associated with CMV appeared HLA-restricted.

As regards this clone: Its antigen is unidentified.

This clonotype was obtained from a girl aged 5-17 years in good health and CMV-seropositive. Specimen: PBMCs. V gene TRBV7-9 combines with J gene TRBJ1-2; perhaps TRBD1 as D (5 bases). CDR3 sequence reads: CASSFGEGHPNGYTF. The CDR3, as DNA: TGTGCCAGCAGCTTTGGGGAAGGACATCCTAATGGCTACACCTTC.